These 7 T cell receptor beta chains came from one sample sequenced in a study of CD8+ T cells in alopecia areata. On the basis of CD4, CD8alpha, NKG2D, NKG2ACE and other markers, pooled cutaneous lymph node cells were sorted. cDNA serving as the sequencing template came from extracted, reverse transcribed RNA. Clones were read by immunoSEQ multiplex PCR, and TCRdb kept only the in-frame ones, dropping some. The sample yields 290,000 or so clones, without any singletons. The sequenced material came from CD4+ T cells sorted from a lymph node. The receptors derive from a C3H/HeJ mouse with alopecia areata. For this strain, the MHC haplotype corresponds to H2-k.

A few counts support this clone. The genes are named according to mouse. The read ends 4 residues shy of where the CDR3 ends; the end is completed using the germline J gene. The chain recombines TRBV13-1 with TRBJ2-3; 8 nucleotides match TRBD1. The CDR3 is 15 amino acids. The ends lost 5 bases at V and 1 base at J; junction bases unmatched: 6. CDR1 NSHNY and CDR2 SYGAGN come from the germline V gene. The CDR3 protein is CASRADRGGAETLYF. The part of the CDR3 DNA that was read is TGTGCCAGCAGAGCTGACAGGGGTGGTGCAGAA.

This clone occurred a few times. Gene names refer to mouse genes. The read finishes 4 residues shy of the CDR3 end, and the germline J gene is used to complete it. Additional DNA sequences in this sample encode the identical CDR3. The J gene is TRBJ1-1, the V gene TRBV13-1, with D possibly matching TRBD1 (6 bases). CDR3 length: 15 amino acids. V dropped 0 bases and J dropped 0 bases, with 9 bases sitting between them. The V gene's germline CDR1 is NSHNY and CDR2 SYGAGN. CDR3 DNA, as far as it was read: TGTGCCAGCAGTGATGCAGGACAGCCAAACACA. Amino acids: CASSDAGQPNT. The entire CDR3 protein is CASSDAGQPNTEVFF.

This clone appeared a few times. Gene names and germline match the mouse. Read data end 4 residues before the CDR3 end; the end is taken from the germline J gene. The chain links TRBV1 to TRBJ1-1, with 9 positions matching TRBD1. Germline CDR1 NSQYPW, CDR2 LRSPGD (reference sequence). This CDR3 region has 13 residues. The CDR3 loop reads CTCSAAGQGEVFF. The CDR3 bases that were read are TGCACCTGCAGTGCGGCGGGACAGGGA.

This clone was picked up a small number of times. The germline and genes are mouse ones. The missing CDR3 end, 4 residues past where the read stops, is filled in from the germline J gene. This chain connects TRBV5 to TRBJ2-7; 9 nucleotides match TRBD2. The V gene end was trimmed by 0 bases and the J gene end by 3 bases; junction bases not matched to a gene: 3. The CDR3 covers 15 residues. Germline V gene data show CDR1 as LGHNA and CDR2 as YNLKQL (reference sequence). The CDR3 sequence is CASSQDTLGGYEQYF. The sequenced CDR3 bases are TGTGCCAGCAGCCAAGATACACTGGGGGGCTAT.

A few counts support this clone. The genes and germline here are from mouse. The observed sequence ends 4 residues before the CDR3 terminus, with the missing tail filled in from the germline J gene. J is TRBJ2-5 and V is TRBV31; D gene uncertain. V was clipped by 1 base and J by 0 bases, with 8 bases between them. This CDR3 is built from 14 residues. CDR1 is GKSSPN, CDR2 SITVG, per germline. The chain's CDR3 is CAWSPRQNQDTQYF. The DNA read from the CDR3 is TGTGCCTGGAGTCCTCGACAAAACCAAGAC.

This clone was counted between two and nine times. Genes and germline come from the mouse. The read ends 3 residues early relative to the CDR3; the germline J gene fills the gap. The J gene is TRBJ1-6, the V gene TRBV1; TRBD1 agrees at 8 bases. TRBJ1-6 has ORF status, its function being uncertain. The V and J ends lost 0 bases and 4 bases, in that order; junction bases with no gene match: 5. The CDR3 totals 17 residues. The germline gives CDR1 NSQYPW, CDR2 LRSPGD (reference sequence). CDR3 DNA (partial): TGCACCTGCAGTGCAGATCAGGGGGCGGGATATAATTCGCCC. Its protein product is CTCSADQGAGYNSP. Given in full, the CDR3 is CTCSADQGAGYNSPLYF.

A note on this clone: Genes and germline are mouse. Read data end 4 residues before the CDR3 end; the end is taken from the germline J gene. This sequence joins TRBV19 and TRBJ2-4; 7 bases match TRBD2. V gave up 4 bases and J gave up 1 base; unmatched junction bases: 0. The CDR3 has 13 residues. CDR1 FNHDT and CDR2 SITEND come from the germline V gene (reference sequence). Incomplete CDR3 DNA: TGTGCCAGCAGTGGGACTGGTCAAAAC. Amino acid sequence: CASSGTGQN. The complete CDR3 protein is CASSGTGQNTLYF.